This TCR beta chain was found in a study of response to subunit inactivated influenza vaccine. The CDR3 length is 17 residues. V was clipped by 3 bases and J by 4 bases; unmatched bases: 10. Per the germline V gene, CDR1 is SEHNR and CDR2 is FQNEAQ (reference sequence). One entry per CDR3 protein results from TCRdb running MiXCR on the RT-PCR reads. Of some 500,000 distinct CDR3 sequences listed, more than 15% are singletons. The receptor comes from a man aged 50 to 75 who received an inactivated influenza vaccine. The sequenced sample was CD4+ T cells sorted from PBMCs, obtained less than 30 months after vaccination. The chain uses TRBV7-9 and TRBJ2-2, with 8 bases matching TRBD1. CDR3 sequence reads: CASSFGFGQGGTGELFF. The DNA of the CDR3 is TGTGCCAGCAGCTTCGGTTTCGGACAGGGCGGCACCGGGGAGCTGTTTTTT.